The 14 T cell receptor beta chains given below trace back to one sample, sequenced in a study of blood T cell repertoires in COVID-19. Produced via immunoSEQ multiplex PCR; TCRdb's table is partial and in-frame only. The data show over 30,000 clones, with about 88% seen just once and over 55% held by the top ten. Source material: peripheral blood. All receptors derive from a man in his sixties or seventies with acute or convalescent COVID-19.

The gene calls are TRBV11-2 and TRBJ1-2; D possibly corresponds to TRBD1 (5 bases). CDR1 is SGHAT and CDR2 is FQNNGV in the germline V gene. The germline V and J ends were trimmed by 1 base and 5 bases, with 11 bases remaining between them. This CDR3 has 14 residues. The CDR3 bases are TGTGCCAGCAGCTTAGTATCGGGGGTTTATGGCTACACCTTC. This sequence encodes CASSLVSGVYGYTF.

This clone was counted a single time. V is TRBV7-9 and J is TRBJ2-1; 8 bases match TRBD1. Germline CDR1 is SEHNR and CDR2 is FQNEAQ (reference sequence). The CDR3 is 14 residues long. Trimming cost V 5 bases and J 9 bases; bases outside gene matches: 9. The CDR3 region is CASSGVQGAGEQFF. The CDR3 region has the DNA TGTGCCAGCAGCGGCGTCCAGGGGGCCGGTGAGCAGTTCTTC.

The CDR3 coding sequence is TGTGCCAGCAGTTTACCCCCTACAGGGAGAAAAACTGAAGCTTTCTTT. Amino acids: CASSLPPTGRKTEAFF. The V and J genes are TRBV28 and TRBJ1-1, with D tentatively TRBD1 (6 bases). The V end was cut by 2 bases, the J end by 5 bases, with 18 bases between. From germline, CDR1 is MDHEN and CDR2 SYDVKM. The CDR3 has 16 residues. Looking up the rest from reference TRBV28 and TRBJ1-1 gives the full variable domain: DVKVTQSSRYLVKRTGEKVFLECVQDMDHENMFWYRQDPGLGLRLIYFSYDVKMKEKGDIPEGYSVSREKKERFSLILESASTNQTSMYLCASSLPPTGRKTEAFFGQGTRLTVV.

The chain has TRBV5-1 and TRBJ2-5, with TRBD1 matching 10 bases. With V trimmed by 4 bases and J by 4 bases, 7 bases remained unmatched. The V gene's germline CDR1 is SGHRS and CDR2 YFSETQ. This CDR3 contains 15 residues. CDR3 in DNA: TGCGCCAGCAGCACCCTGACAGGGGGCGGAGAGACCCAGTACTTC. Its translation: CASSTLTGGGETQYF.

In its sample, this clone was seen a few times. The chain links TRBV4-1 to TRBJ1-4; the D gene is possibly TRBD1 (6 bases). The CDR3 runs 16 residues. V shed 4 bases and J shed 3 bases, with 15 bases lying between them. Germline CDR1 reads MGHRA; CDR2 reads YSYEKL. CDR3 coding DNA: TGCGCCAGCAGCCTGCCTAGGGGGTCCCCTAATGAAAAACTGTTTTTT. It translates to CASSLPRGSPNEKLFF.

The chain joins TRBV3-1 (or the pseudogene TRBV3-2) to TRBJ1-1; TRBD1 matches 7 bases. Germline V gene data show CDR1 as LGHDT and CDR2 as YNNKEL (reference sequence). Losses at the gene ends were 2 bases for V and 5 bases for J; bases not matched to a gene: 11. The CDR3 contains 16 residues. This CDR3 is CASSQPSSRGRTEAFF. The CDR3 coding sequence is TGTGCCAGCAGCCAACCTTCATCGAGGGGGCGTACTGAAGCTTTCTTT.

V usage is TRBV3-1 (or the pseudogene TRBV3-2) and J usage is TRBJ1-2; TRBD1 might be the D (6 bases). V was pared by 0 bases and J by 8 bases, with 10 bases between. The CDR3 spans 13 residues. Germline assignment: CDR1 LGHDT and CDR2 YNNKEL (reference sequence). This chain's CDR3 is CASSQDERGGYTF. The CDR3 DNA is TGTGCCAGCAGCCAAGATGAGAGGGGGGGCTACACCTTC.

The chain combines TRBV6-5 with TRBJ1-4; D is undetermined. Trimming removed 0 bases from V and 10 bases from J, with 18 bases in between. Germline V lookup: CDR1 MNHEY, CDR2 SVGAGI. CDR3 length equals 16 residues. CDR3 protein: CASSYSLTRAGGKLFF. The CDR3 DNA is TGTGCCAGCAGTTACTCCCTAACAAGGGCAGGAGGAAAACTGTTTTTT.

The rearrangement links TRBV2 to TRBJ2-7; no firm D call. The CDR3 loop spans 14 amino acids. Germline lookup yields CDR1 SNHLY and CDR2 FYNNEI. Trimming left V 2 bases short and J 5 bases short, with 13 bases between. The DNA of the CDR3 is TGTGCCAGCAGTGAATCCAGGCTCCCGGACGAGCAGTACTTC. Protein: CASSESRLPDEQYF.

This clone was counted once. The V gene is TRBV12-3 or TRBV12-4, the J gene TRBJ1-1; perhaps TRBD1 as D (5 bases). The V end lost 6 bases, the J end lost 1 base, and 9 bases lay between the germline ends. The CDR3 spans 13 residues. DNA of the CDR3: TGTGCCAGCAGGTACACAGGGAACACTGAAGCTTTCTTT. Its translation: CASRYTGNTEAFF.

V gene TRBV19 combines with J gene TRBJ2-5; TRBD2 aligns across 8 bases. The CDR3 consists of 15 residues. V lost 10 bases and J lost 2; bases outside the gene matches: 12. Per the germline V gene, CDR1 is LNHDA and CDR2 is SQIVND (reference sequence). CDR3 residues: CATTAGAAIQETQYF. The CDR3 coding sequence is TGTGCCACTACAGCGGGAGCGGCCATACAAGAGACCCAGTACTTC.

The V and J genes are TRBV9 and TRBJ2-3, with D tentatively TRBD1 (5 bases). CDR1 and CDR2 (germline): SGDLS, YYNGEE. V shed 0 bases and J shed 1 base, with 12 bases lying between them. The CDR3 consists of 16 residues. CDR3 nucleotide sequence: TGTGCCAGCAGCGTAGGGCAGGGTAAGGGCACAGATACGCAGTATTTT. It yields the protein CASSVGQGKGTDTQYF.

V and J are TRBV6-1 and TRBJ1-1; tentative D call: TRBD1 (5 bases). The CDR3 sequence is 13 residues long. In germline, CDR1 is MNHNS, CDR2 SASEGT. V was trimmed by 8 bases and J by 0 bases, leaving 10 bases between them. CDR3 sequence: CASDDSMNTEAFF. The CDR3 bases are TGTGCCAGCGATGACAGCATGAACACTGAAGCTTTCTTT.

The chain combines TRBV11-3 with TRBJ2-2; TRBD2 might be the D (5 bases). This CDR3 spans 15 amino acids. The V end was cut by 5 bases, the J end by 1 base, with 11 bases between. The germline CDR1 and CDR2 sequences are SGHNT and YENEEA. CDR3 residues: CASSPAAGNTGELFF. The CDR3 DNA reads as TGTGCCAGCAGCCCAGCGGCAGGGAACACCGGGGAGCTGTTTTTT.